These T cell receptor beta chains were read from a single sample in a study of blood T cell repertoires in COVID-19. Some clones are missing from TCRdb's copy, which holds only in-frame ones; the method was immunoSEQ multiplex PCR. The sample shows about 260,000 clones, 80% to 90% of them seen only once. The sequenced sample was peripheral blood. The source is a woman between 45 and 60 years old who had recovered from COVID-19. Each CDR3 is given with its conserved first and last residue. D genes are given only for firm matches. A clone size is listed for some rows: how often the clone was seen (once, few, many), or a class if it is expanded.

J gene: TRBJ2-2
V gene: TRBV5-6
D gene: TRBD2
clone size: NA
CDR3 DNA: TGTGCCAGCAGCTTGGTTACGGCGGGGGGGCCCGGGGAGCTGTTTTTT
CDR3 protein: CASSLVTAGGPGELFF

J gene: TRBJ1-2
V gene: TRBV19
D gene: NA
clone size: NA
CDR3 DNA: TGTGCCAGTACCATCGTTACAGGGAGCGGCTATGGCTACACCTTC
CDR3 protein: CASTIVTGSGYGYTF

J gene: TRBJ1-4
V gene: TRBV7-2
D gene: TRBD1
clone size: NA
CDR3 DNA: TGTGCCAGCAGTGGGACAGGGACAACTAATGAAAAACTGTTTTTT
CDR3 protein: CASSGTGTTNEKLFF

J gene: TRBJ2-4
V gene: TRBV4-3
D gene: TRBD1
clone size: NA
CDR3 DNA: TGCGCCAGCAGCCATGGAACAGGGGGCAAAAACATTCAGTACTTC
CDR3 protein: CASSHGTGGKNIQYF

J gene: TRBJ1-1
V gene: TRBV12-3/TRBV12-4
D gene: TRBD1
clone size: NA
CDR3 DNA: TGTGCCAGCAGGTTCACAGGGGGGTTTGAAGCTTTCTTT
CDR3 protein: CASRFTGGFEAFF

J gene: TRBJ1-2
V gene: TRBV7-2
D gene: NA
clone size: NA
CDR3 DNA: TGTGCCAGCAGCTTCCAGATAACTAACTATGGCTACACCTTC
CDR3 protein: CASSFQITNYGYTF

J gene: TRBJ2-5
V gene: TRBV5-6
D gene: NA
clone size: NA
CDR3 DNA: TGTGCCAGCAGCTTATCCGGGTCAGAGACCCAGTACTTC
CDR3 protein: CASSLSGSETQYF

J gene: TRBJ2-5
V gene: TRBV11-3
D gene: TRBD2
clone size: NA
CDR3 DNA: TGTGCCAGCAGCATAGGACTAGCAACTCAAGAGACCCAGTACTTC
CDR3 protein: CASSIGLATQETQYF

J gene: TRBJ2-7
V gene: TRBV27
D gene: NA
clone size: NA
CDR3 DNA: TGTGCCAGCAGTATAAGGGGGGGAGGGAACGAGCAGTACTTC
CDR3 protein: CASSIRGGGNEQYF

J gene: TRBJ1-1
V gene: TRBV19
D gene: TRBD1
clone size: NA
CDR3 DNA: TGTGCCAGTAGTATAGCACAGGGGAGTACTGAAGCTTTCTTT
CDR3 protein: CASSIAQGSTEAFF

J gene: TRBJ2-1
V gene: TRBV9
D gene: TRBD1
clone size: few
CDR3 DNA: TGTGCCAGCAGCTTATCCTCGGGGACAGGGGGCTCCTACAATGAGCAGTTCTTC
CDR3 protein: CASSLSSGTGGSYNEQFF